Presented here are 30 T cell receptor beta chains from one specimen sequenced in a study of Tregs in tolerant kidney transplant recipients. Produced via immunoSEQ multiplex PCR; TCRdb's table is partial and in-frame only. The table includes about 69,000 clones, 85% to 90% detected once. The material was CD4+ T cells from blood, obtained before the transplant. Source of these receptors: a human donor who received a combined kidney and bone marrow transplant.

This clone was picked up one time. The chain recombines TRBV2 with TRBJ1-2, with TRBD1 matching 7 bases. The CDR3 is 15 residues long. Germline V gene lookup returns CDR1 SNHLY and CDR2 FYNNEI. Germline trimming cut 7 bases from V and 4 bases from J; bases unmatched to any gene: 12. In nucleotides, the CDR3 is TGTGCCAGCACCGTCGATGGGACAGTCCCCTATGGCTACACCTTC. It codes for CASTVDGTVPYGYTF.

This sequence joins TRBV6-1 and TRBJ1-3; no clear D. Per germline, CDR1 MNHNS and CDR2 SASEGT. With 8 bases removed from V and 9 bases from J, the gap between germline ends came to 11 bases. The CDR3 length is 11 residues. The CDR3 bases are TGTGCCAGCGAGGAAAAGTTCACCATATATTTT. Protein product: CASEEKFTIYF.

V and J are TRBV7-6 and TRBJ2-2; possibly TRBD2 for D (6 bases). Germline V gene sequence: CDR1 SGHVS, CDR2 FNYEAQ. V was pared by 2 bases and J by 3 bases, with 13 bases between. This CDR3 has 16 amino acids. This chain's CDR3 is CASSLNPPGDTGELFF. DNA of the CDR3: TGTGCCAGCAGCTTAAACCCCCCGGGAGACACCGGGGAGCTGTTTTTT.

The rearrangement uses TRBV11-2 and TRBJ1-3, with TRBD1 identical over 7 bases. Germline loops: CDR1 SGHAT, CDR2 FQNNGV. The CDR3 spans 14 residues. The junction had 5 bases not matched to a gene; V was cut back by 4 bases and J by 5 bases. CDR3 residues: CASSSDRLRNTIYF. For the CDR3, the DNA is TGTGCCAGCAGCTCGGACAGGCTCAGAAACACCATATATTTT.

This chain uses TRBV30 with TRBJ1-2; weak D call: TRBD1 (6 bases). The germline CDR1 and CDR2 sequences are GTSNPN and SVGIG (reference sequence). V was trimmed by 1 base and J by 6 bases, leaving 12 bases between them. The CDR3 extends over 13 amino acids. This CDR3 is CAWSGRTDHGYTF. For the CDR3, the DNA is TGTGCCTGGAGTGGTCGGACAGACCATGGCTACACCTTC. The full variable domain, in which reference TRBV30 and TRBJ1-2 provide the parts outside the CDR3, is SQTIHQWPATLVQPVGSPLSLECTVEGTSNPNLYWYRQAAGRGLQLLFYSVGIGQISSEVPQNLSASRPQDRQFILSSKKLLLSDSGFYLCAWSGRTDHGYTFGSGTRLTVV.

This sequence joins TRBV19 and TRBJ1-4; D remains unclear. Per germline, CDR1 LNHDA and CDR2 SQIVND (reference sequence). V was cut by 4 bases and J by 7 bases, with 10 bases left in between. This CDR3 contains 13 residues. The CDR3 coding sequence is TGTGCCAGTAGTAAGTGGGAGAGTGAAAAACTGTTTTTT. Protein: CASSKWESEKLFF.

The V and J genes are TRBV10-1 and TRBJ2-2; D is unresolved. CDR3 length: 14 residues. V was cut by 0 bases and J by 1 base, with 3 bases left in between. Per germline, CDR1 WNHNN and CDR2 SYGVQD (reference sequence). DNA of the CDR3: TGCGCCAGCAGTGAGTCACAGAACACCGGGGAGCTGTTTTTT. Its translation: CASSESQNTGELFF.

V is TRBV9 and J is TRBJ2-3, with TRBD2 matching over 10 bases. The CDR3 runs to 19 residues. V lost 0 bases and J lost 3; bases outside the gene matches: 13. Germline values: CDR1 SGDLS, CDR2 YYNGEE. For the CDR3, the DNA is TGTGCCAGCAGCGTAGATGGAGCGGGAGGGCCTGGGGGAACAGATACGCAGTATTTT. Translation: CASSVDGAGGPGGTDTQYF.

The V and J genes are TRBV19 and TRBJ2-3; a weak D match, TRBD2 (7 bases). V lost 4 bases and J 5 bases, leaving 22 bases between the germline ends. The CDR3 has 17 residues. Germline V lookup: CDR1 LNHDA, CDR2 SQIVND (reference sequence). The CDR3 spells CASSTPTGRGTRDTQYF. The CDR3 DNA reads as TGTGCCAGTAGTACACCAACAGGGCGGGGGACCAGAGATACGCAGTATTTT.

The CDR3: CASSFIGNQPQHF. CDR3 in DNA: TGTGCCAGCAGTTTTATCGGTAATCAGCCCCAGCATTTT. The chain recombines TRBV28 with TRBJ1-5, with unresolved D. The CDR3 loop spans 13 amino acids. From germline, CDR1 is MDHEN and CDR2 SYDVKM. V lost 3 bases and J 4 bases, leaving 7 bases between the germline ends.

The rearrangement links TRBV6-4 to TRBJ2-1, with 12 bases lining up with TRBD2. This CDR3 spans 15 amino acids. V shed 4 bases and J 6 bases; nucleotides not matched to a gene: 4. Germline CDR1 reads MRHNA; CDR2 reads SNTAGT. CDR3 nucleotide sequence: TGTGCCAGCAGTGCTGGACTAGCGGGGCCCAATGAGCAGTTCTTC. Protein product: CASSAGLAGPNEQFF.

This clone was detected only a few times. Here the CDR3 DNA reads TGTGCCTGGAGTGTAACCCTAGCGGGAGTTGGCGAGCAGTACTTC. Amino acids: CAWSVTLAGVGEQYF. The chain has TRBV30 and TRBJ2-7; TRBD2 matches 10 bases. CDR1 GTSNPN and CDR2 SVGIG come from the germline V gene (reference sequence). The CDR3 is 15 residues long. J gave up 6 bases and V 0 bases, and 8 bases lay outside the gene matches.

This clone came up once. The chain uses TRBV7-6 and TRBJ2-2; D remains unclear. There are 15 residues in the CDR3. Germline CDR1 is SGHVS and CDR2 is FNYEAQ. Trimming cost V 0 bases and J 4 bases, with 9 bases left between them. In nucleotides, the CDR3 is TGTGCCAGCAGCTTAGCTTCTAGAACCACCGGGGAGCTGTTTTTT. As protein: CASSLASRTTGELFF.

The chain links TRBV7-2 to TRBJ1-3; D may be TRBD1 (5 bases). V lost 5 bases, J lost 1 base, and 12 bases lay in between. CDR1 is SGHTA, CDR2 FQGNSA, per germline. The CDR3 spans 15 residues. The CDR3 coding sequence is TGTGCCAGCAGCCCGGGGGGAGGGTCTGGAAACACCATATATTTT. This sequence encodes CASSPGGGSGNTIYF.

The rearrangement uses TRBV29-1 and TRBJ1-4; a weak D match, TRBD1 (5 bases). Trimming removed 6 bases at V and 3 bases at J, with 11 bases between. Germline V gives CDR1 SQVTM, CDR2 ANQGSEA. This CDR3 has 13 residues. The CDR3 region has the DNA TGCAGCGTGGTTTCGACAGCTAATGAAAAACTGTTTTTT. Translated: CSVVSTANEKLFF.

This clone was seen only once. This chain joins TRBV11-2 and TRBJ2-7; the D gene is possibly TRBD2 (7 bases). This CDR3 is built from 15 residues. V lost 4 bases and J 4 bases, leaving 17 bases between the germline ends. CDR1 and CDR2 (germline): SGHAT, FQNNGV. The CDR3: CASSSSVQGGYEQYF. CDR3 DNA sequence: TGTGCCAGCAGCTCCAGTGTACAGGGAGGGTACGAGCAGTACTTC.

The chain couples TRBV28 to TRBJ2-5; the match to TRBD2 covers 12 bases. Trimming at V came to 6 bases and at J to 2 bases, leaving 4 bases not matched to a gene. The CDR3 length is 15 residues. The germline CDR1 and CDR2 sequences are MDHEN and SYDVKM. The CDR3 loop is CASRGTSGYQETQYF. The DNA of the CDR3 is TGTGCCAGCAGGGGGACTAGCGGGTATCAAGAGACCCAGTACTTC.

The chain employs TRBV11-2 and TRBJ2-6; no definite D call. This CDR3 is built from 13 residues. The V end was cut by 7 bases, the J end by 0 bases, with 4 bases between. The germline CDR1 and CDR2 sequences are SGHAT and FQNNGV. This CDR3 reads CASKPSGANVLTF. In DNA form, the CDR3 reads TGTGCCAGCAAGCCCTCTGGGGCCAACGTCCTGACTTTC.

This clone has only one observation. The chain carries TRBV5-4 and TRBJ1-2; 7 bases are a match to TRBD1. This CDR3 region has 16 residues. The V gene end was trimmed by 0 bases and the J gene end by 4 bases; junction bases not matched to a gene: 9. Germline CDR1 reads SGHNT; CDR2 reads YYREEE (reference sequence). The CDR3 loop reads CASSLGGGQQSYGYTF. The CDR3 bases are TGTGCCAGCAGCTTGGGAGGGGGACAGCAAAGCTATGGCTACACCTTC.

J is TRBJ2-3 and V is TRBV28; TRBD2 agrees at 10 bases. The V gene's germline CDR1 is MDHEN and CDR2 SYDVKM. V lost 5 bases, J lost 4 bases, and 3 bases stayed unmatched. The CDR3 contains 14 residues. CDR3 amino acids: CASSRLAGSDTQYF. The CDR3 bases are TGTGCCAGCAGTAGACTAGCGGGTTCAGATACGCAGTATTTT.

The V call is TRBV7-9, the J call TRBJ2-1, with a weak D call TRBD2 (5 bases). The V gene's germline CDR1 is SEHNR and CDR2 FQNEAQ (reference sequence). The V and J ends lost 6 bases and 8 bases respectively, with 20 bases between them. This CDR3 contains 15 residues. The CDR3: CASSLWETPGYEQFF. CDR3 sequence (DNA): TGTGCCAGCAGTCTCTGGGAGACCCCTGGCTATGAGCAGTTCTTC.

The chain has TRBV7-2 and TRBJ1-4; no clear D gene. In germline, CDR1 is SGHTA, CDR2 FQGNSA. The CDR3 extends over 15 amino acids. Trimming took off 5 bases at V and 7 bases at J, with 17 bases between the two ends. This chain's CDR3 is CASSPPSGMSEKLFF. The CDR3 DNA follows: TGTGCCAGCAGCCCACCCAGCGGGATGAGTGAAAAACTGTTTTTT.

The chain carries TRBV5-8 and TRBJ1-1; D not resolved. V shed 0 bases and J shed 5 bases, with 8 bases lying between them. The CDR3 is 13 amino acids. The germline CDR1 and CDR2 sequences are SGHTS and YDEGEE. For the CDR3, the DNA is TGTGCCAGCAGCTTGGTCCGAGGGACTGAAGCTTTCTTT. It yields the protein CASSLVRGTEAFF.

This chain uses TRBV4-2 with TRBJ2-1; no definite D call. The germline gives CDR1 LGHNA, CDR2 YNFKEQ. Between the trimmed V and J ends, which lost 0 bases and 3 bases, there was a span of 15 bases. There are 17 residues in the CDR3. CDR3 protein: CASSQDYPLPNYNEQFF. CDR3 coding DNA: TGTGCCAGCAGCCAAGATTATCCCCTACCAAACTACAATGAGCAGTTCTTC.

The chain uses TRBV6-5 and TRBJ2-7; maybe TRBD1 (6 bases). This CDR3 spans 14 amino acids. Trimming removed 6 bases at V and 5 bases at J, with 17 bases between. CDR1 is MNHEY and CDR2 is SVGAGI in the germline V gene. The CDR3 spells CASRHTRGLDEQYF. The DNA for the CDR3 is TGTGCCAGCAGACATACCAGGGGTCTTGACGAGCAGTACTTC.

The rearrangement joins TRBV13 to TRBJ2-1; 7 positions match TRBD2. V gave up 3 bases and J gave up 10 bases; unmatched junction bases: 15. CDR1 and CDR2 from the germline V gene are PRHDT and FYEKMQ (reference sequence). This CDR3 spans 16 amino acids. The CDR3 DNA is TGTGCCAGCAGCTTTAGGCTTCCGGGAGGCCTCGGGGAGCAGTTCTTC. Its protein product is CASSFRLPGGLGEQFF.

The V call is TRBV6-6, the J call TRBJ1-4, with D unclear. The CDR3 extends over 16 amino acids. Germline V gene sequence: CDR1 MNHNY, CDR2 SVGAGI (reference sequence). Trimming shortened V by 8 bases and J by 8 bases, and 24 bases separated the two germline ends. CDR3 region: CASARSREGKWEKLFF. In DNA form, the CDR3 reads TGTGCCAGCGCCCGAAGCCGGGAGGGTAAATGGGAAAAACTGTTTTTT.

This chain uses TRBV11-3 with TRBJ2-2; 14 positions agree with TRBD2. The ends lost 2 bases at V and 0 bases at J; junction bases unmatched: 8. The CDR3 loop spans 20 amino acids. CDR1 SGHNT and CDR2 YENEEA come from the germline V gene. The CDR3 sequence: CASSLNFPGLAGANTGELFF. As DNA, the CDR3 is TGTGCCAGCAGCTTAAATTTTCCGGGACTAGCGGGAGCGAACACCGGGGAGCTGTTTTTT.

The chain carries TRBV30 and TRBJ2-6; maybe TRBD2 (5 bases). The germline CDR1 and CDR2 sequences are GTSNPN and SVGIG (reference sequence). The CDR3 has 16 amino acids. Deletions cut 0 bases from V and 0 bases from J, with 9 bases between. The CDR3 DNA follows: TGTGCCTGGAGTGTACCGGGAATCTCTGGGGCCAACGTCCTGACTTTC. Its protein is CAWSVPGISGANVLTF.

This clone has more than one count but fewer than ten. The chain couples TRBV9 to TRBJ1-2; TRBD1 aligns across 8 bases. Trimming at V came to 4 bases and at J to 7 bases, leaving 9 bases not matched to a gene. Germline CDR1 SGDLS, CDR2 YYNGEE. This CDR3 has 14 residues. This chain's CDR3 is CASSFGQGGSGYTF. The CDR3 nucleotides are TGTGCCAGCAGCTTCGGACAGGGAGGTTCTGGCTACACCTTC. The full variable domain, its missing parts supplied by reference TRBV9 and TRBJ1-2, is DSGVTQTPKHLITATGQRVTLRCSPRSGDLSVYWYQQSLDQGLQFLIQYYNGEERAKGNILERFSAQQFPDLHSELNLSSLELGDSALYFCASSFGQGGSGYTFGSGTRLTVV.